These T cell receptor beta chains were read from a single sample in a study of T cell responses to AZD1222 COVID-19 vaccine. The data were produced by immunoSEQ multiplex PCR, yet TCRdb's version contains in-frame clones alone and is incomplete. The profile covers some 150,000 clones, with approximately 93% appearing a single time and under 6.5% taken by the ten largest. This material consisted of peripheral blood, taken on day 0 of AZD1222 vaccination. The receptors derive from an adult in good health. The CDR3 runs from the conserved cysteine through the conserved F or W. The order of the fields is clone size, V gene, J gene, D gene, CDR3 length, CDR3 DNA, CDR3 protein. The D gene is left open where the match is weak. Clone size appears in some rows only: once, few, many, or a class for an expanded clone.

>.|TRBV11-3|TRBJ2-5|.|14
TGTGCCAGCAGCTTAGGGGACTTACAAGAGACCCAGTACTTC
CASSLGDLQETQYF
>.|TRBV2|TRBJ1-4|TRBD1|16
TGTGCCAGCACCCCGGACAGGGTAGCAACTAATGAAAAACTGTTTTTT
CASTPDRVATNEKLFF
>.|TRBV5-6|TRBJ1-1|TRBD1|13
TGTGCCAGCAGCCGGACAGGGGGCACTGAAGCTTTCTTT
CASSRTGGTEAFF
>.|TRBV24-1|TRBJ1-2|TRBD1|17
TGTGCCACCAGTGACCGGGACAGGGGGCAGGGGGACTATGGCTACACCTTC
CATSDRDRGQGDYGYTF
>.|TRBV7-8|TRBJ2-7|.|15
TGTGCCAGCAGCTTAGTAGGGGGAGCGTCGGACGAGCAGTACTTC
CASSLVGGASDEQYF
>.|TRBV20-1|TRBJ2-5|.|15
TGCAGTGCTAGTCGGGGAGACCAGCCGTTGGAGACCCAGTACTTC
CSASRGDQPLETQYF
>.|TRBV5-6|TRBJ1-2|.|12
TGTGCCAGCAGCTTAGTAAGGACAGTGGAAACCTTC
CASSLVRTVETF
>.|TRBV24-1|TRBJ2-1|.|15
TGTGCCACCAGTGACCGCCGGGTCCCTCACAATGAGCAGTTCTTC
CATSDRRVPHNEQFF
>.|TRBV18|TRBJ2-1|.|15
TGTGCCAGCTCACCAAACCGGGGGAGTTACAATGAGCAGTTCTTC
CASSPNRGSYNEQFF
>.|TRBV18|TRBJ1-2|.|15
TGTGCCAGCTCACCTTTACGGGCCGGGGACTATGGCTACACCTTC
CASSPLRAGDYGYTF
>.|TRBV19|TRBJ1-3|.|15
TGTGCCAGTACCCCCCGGGCCTCCGGGGGAAACACCATATATTTT
CASTPRASGGNTIYF
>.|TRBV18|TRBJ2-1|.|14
TGTGCCAGCTCACTATCAAGGGGATACAATGAGCAGTTCTTC
CASSLSRGYNEQFF
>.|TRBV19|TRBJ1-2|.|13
TGTGCCAGTAGTATAATGACCGTAACCGGCTACACCTTC
CASSIMTVTGYTF
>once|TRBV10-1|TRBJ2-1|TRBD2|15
TGCGCCAGCAGTGAGGTAGCGGGAGATCGCAATGAGCAGTTCTTC
CASSEVAGDRNEQFF
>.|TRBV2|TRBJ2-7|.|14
TGTGCCAGCAGTGAGGACCTAGGATCCTACGAGCAGTACTTC
CASSEDLGSYEQYF
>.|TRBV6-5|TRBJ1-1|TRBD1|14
TGTGCCAGCACCACAGGGGGCGTCGGCACTGAAGCTTTCTTT
CASTTGGVGTEAFF
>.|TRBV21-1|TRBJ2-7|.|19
TGTGCCAGCAGCAAAGAAAGGACTAGCCCGGAGGAAAAGGGCTACGAGCAGTACTTC
CASSKERTSPEEKGYEQYF
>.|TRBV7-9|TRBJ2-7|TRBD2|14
TGTGCCAGCAGCTTAGGGACTAGCGGGAGTAGTCCGTACTTC
CASSLGTSGSSPYF
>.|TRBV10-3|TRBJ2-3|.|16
TGTGCCATCAACCGGGCCGGGAAGGGAAGCACAGATACGCAGTATTTT
CAINRAGKGSTDTQYF
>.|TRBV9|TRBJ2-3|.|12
TGTGCCAGCAGCGTAGCTGGGGATACGCAGTATTTT
CASSVAGDTQYF
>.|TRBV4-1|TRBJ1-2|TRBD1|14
TGCGCCAGCAGCCAAGTACAGGGGGACTATGGCTACACCTTC
CASSQVQGDYGYTF
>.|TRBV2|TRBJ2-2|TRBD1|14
TGTGCCAGCCGGGGACAGGGTTGGTCCGGGGAGCTGTTTTTT
CASRGQGWSGELFF
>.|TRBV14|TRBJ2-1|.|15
TGTGCCAGCAGCCAAGAGCGGGGTTCCTACAATGAGCAGTTCTTC
CASSQERGSYNEQFF
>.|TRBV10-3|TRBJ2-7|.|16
TGTGCCATCAGTGGGGATGAGGTTGACAGGACCTACGAGCAGTACTTC
CAISGDEVDRTYEQYF
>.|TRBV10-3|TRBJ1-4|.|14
TGTGCCATCAGCCCAGGGGATTACGATGAAAAACTGTTTTTT
CAISPGDYDEKLFF
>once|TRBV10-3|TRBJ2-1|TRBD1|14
TGTGCCATCAGTGCGGCAGGGGGAGTCAATGAGCAGTTCTTC
CAISAAGGVNEQFF
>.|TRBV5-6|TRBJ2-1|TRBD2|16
TGTGCCAGCAGCTCTCTGGGACTAGCGGACCCCAATGAGCAGTTCTTC
CASSSLGLADPNEQFF
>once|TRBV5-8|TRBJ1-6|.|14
TGTGCCAGCACATTTACAGGGAGAAATTCACCCCTCCACTTT
CASTFTGRNSPLHF
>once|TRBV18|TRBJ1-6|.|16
TGTGCCAGCTCACCCCTCCCAGGGGATAACAATTCACCCCTCCACTTT
CASSPLPGDNNSPLHF
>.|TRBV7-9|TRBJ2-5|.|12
TGTGCCAGCAGTCACAACGAAGAGACCCAGTACTTC
CASSHNEETQYF
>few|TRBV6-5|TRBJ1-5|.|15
TGTGCCAGCAGACCTACCGGGGGGCGCAATCAGCCCCAGCATTTT
CASRPTGGRNQPQHF
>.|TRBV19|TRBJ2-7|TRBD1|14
TGTGCCAGTAGTATAGGGACAGGGGGCTACGAGCAGTACTTC
CASSIGTGGYEQYF
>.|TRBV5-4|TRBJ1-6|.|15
TGTGCCAGCAGCTTGGTACAGGGCACAAATTCACCCCTCCACTTT
CASSLVQGTNSPLHF
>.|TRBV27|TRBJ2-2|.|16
TGTGCCAGCAGTTTATACCGGGACACGAACACCGGGGAGCTGTTTTTT
CASSLYRDTNTGELFF
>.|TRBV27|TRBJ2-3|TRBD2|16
TGTGCCAGCAGTTCCCCGACTAGCGGGGGCACAGATACGCAGTATTTT
CASSSPTSGGTDTQYF
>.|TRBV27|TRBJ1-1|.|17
TGTGCCAGCAGTTTAGGAATGGGGGGAAGGTGGAGAACTGAAGCTTTCTTT
CASSLGMGGRWRTEAFF
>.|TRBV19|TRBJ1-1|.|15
TGTGCCAGTAGCATGGGTACATACATGAACACTGAAGCTTTCTTT
CASSMGTYMNTEAFF
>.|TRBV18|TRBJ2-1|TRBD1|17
TGTGCCAGCTCACCCTTATCGGGACAGGGATCCTACAATGAGCAGTTCTTC
CASSPLSGQGSYNEQFF
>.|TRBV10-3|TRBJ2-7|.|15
TGTGCCATCAGTGACTCTCTGACAGTCTCCTACGAGCAGTACTTC
CAISDSLTVSYEQYF
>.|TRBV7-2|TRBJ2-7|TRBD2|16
TGTGCCAGCAGCTTAGGTCCGGGACTAGGGCAATACGAGCAGTACTTC
CASSLGPGLGQYEQYF
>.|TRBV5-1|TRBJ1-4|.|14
TGCGCCAGCAGCTTGGCTGGGAATAGGGAAAAACTGTTTTTT
CASSLAGNREKLFF
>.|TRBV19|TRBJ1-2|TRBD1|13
TGTGCCAGTACCGGGGACAGTAACTATGGCTACACCTTC
CASTGDSNYGYTF